Detailed here is one TCR beta chain. This CDR3 region has 18 residues. Looked up from germline, CDR1 is MNHEY and CDR2 is SVGEGT. The J segment lost 3 bases and the V segment lost 2 bases, leaving 7 bases of the junction unmatched. The data belong to a study of blood T cell repertoires in COVID-19. Study context: PBMCs, B-cell-depleted T cells, or T cells provided the cDNA or gDNA that made up the material.

This table comes from immunoSEQ multiplex PCR, and its TCRdb copy is limited to in-frame clones, with some not included. The sample has 6,000 to 7,000 clones; 75% to 85% are singletons. This chain connects TRBV6-2 or TRBV6-3 to TRBJ2-1; 13 bases align to TRBD2. The clonotype was recovered from a human donor with active COVID-19. The donor label of this sample is uncertain. Sequenced input: peripheral blood. The CDR3 protein is CASSYGRLAGGNYNEQFF. Written as DNA, the CDR3 is TGTGCCAGCAGTTACGGCCGACTAGCGGGAGGAAACTACAATGAGCAGTTCTTC.